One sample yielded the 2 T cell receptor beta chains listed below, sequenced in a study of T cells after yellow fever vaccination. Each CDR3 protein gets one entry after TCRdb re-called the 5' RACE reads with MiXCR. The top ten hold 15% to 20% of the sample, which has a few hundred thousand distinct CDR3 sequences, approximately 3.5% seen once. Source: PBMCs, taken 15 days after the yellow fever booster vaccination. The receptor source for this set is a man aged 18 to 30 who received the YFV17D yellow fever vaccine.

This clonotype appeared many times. The CDR3 protein is CATSRDAVAGELFF. CDR3 DNA: TGTGCCACCAGCAGAGATGCCGTGGCCGGGGAGCTGTTTTTT. This chain joins TRBV15 and TRBJ2-2, with D hard to call. Germline lookup yields CDR1 LNHNV and CDR2 YYDKDF (reference sequence). The V end was cut by 0 bases, the J end by 6 bases, with 8 bases between. CDR3 length: 14 amino acids.

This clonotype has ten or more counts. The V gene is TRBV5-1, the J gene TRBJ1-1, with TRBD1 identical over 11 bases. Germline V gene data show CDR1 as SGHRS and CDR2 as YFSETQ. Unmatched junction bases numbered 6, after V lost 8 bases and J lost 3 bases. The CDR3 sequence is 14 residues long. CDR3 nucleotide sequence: TGCGCCAGTAGACGGACAGGGGGCGACACTGAAGCTTTCTTT. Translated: CASRRTGGDTEAFF.